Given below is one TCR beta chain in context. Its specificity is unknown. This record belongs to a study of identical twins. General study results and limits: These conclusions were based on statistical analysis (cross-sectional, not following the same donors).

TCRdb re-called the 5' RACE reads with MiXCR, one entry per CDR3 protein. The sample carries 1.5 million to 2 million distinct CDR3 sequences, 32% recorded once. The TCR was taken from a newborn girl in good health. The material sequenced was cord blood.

CDR3 residues: CASAGQSLREQYF. CDR3 bases: TGTGCCTCAGCGGGACAGAGCTTACGCGAGCAGTACTTC. The chain has TRBV3-1 and TRBJ2-4; possibly TRBD1 or TRBD2 for D (7 bases each). With the DNA end fitting TRBJ2-7 better, the J assignment may be wrong. The CDR3 has 13 residues. Per germline, CDR1 LGHDT and CDR2 YNNKEL (reference sequence).